This TCR beta chain was obtained from a study of hypomethylating agent response in myelodysplastic syndrome. The V gene's germline CDR1 is SGHAT and CDR2 FQNNGV. V lost 1 base, J lost 0 bases, and 6 bases stayed unmatched. CDR3 length: 18 amino acids. Clones were read by immunoSEQ multiplex PCR, and TCRdb kept only the in-frame ones, dropping some. The sample lists some 3,500 clones; roughly 82% were seen once. The sequencing used bone marrow, collected before or after starting hypomethylating agent treatment for myelodysplastic syndrome (not recorded which). This TCR was recovered from a human donor with myelodysplastic syndrome. This chain connects TRBV11-2 to TRBJ1-5; 10 bases match TRBD1. CDR3 nucleotide sequence: TGTGCCAGCAGCTTAGGACAGGGGGCCGTCTCTAGCAATCAGCCCCAGCATTTT. Amino acids: CASSLGQGAVSSNQPQHF.